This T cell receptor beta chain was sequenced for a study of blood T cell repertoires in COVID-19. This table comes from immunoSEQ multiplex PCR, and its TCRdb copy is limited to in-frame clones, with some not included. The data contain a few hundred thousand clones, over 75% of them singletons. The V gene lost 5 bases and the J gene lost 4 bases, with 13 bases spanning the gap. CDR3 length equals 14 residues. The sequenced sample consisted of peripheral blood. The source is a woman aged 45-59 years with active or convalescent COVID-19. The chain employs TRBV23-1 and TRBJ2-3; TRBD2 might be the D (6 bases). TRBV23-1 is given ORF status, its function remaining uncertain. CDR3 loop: CASSTRGLADTQYF. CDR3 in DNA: TGCGCCAGCAGTACCCGGGGGTTGGCAGATACGCAGTATTTT.